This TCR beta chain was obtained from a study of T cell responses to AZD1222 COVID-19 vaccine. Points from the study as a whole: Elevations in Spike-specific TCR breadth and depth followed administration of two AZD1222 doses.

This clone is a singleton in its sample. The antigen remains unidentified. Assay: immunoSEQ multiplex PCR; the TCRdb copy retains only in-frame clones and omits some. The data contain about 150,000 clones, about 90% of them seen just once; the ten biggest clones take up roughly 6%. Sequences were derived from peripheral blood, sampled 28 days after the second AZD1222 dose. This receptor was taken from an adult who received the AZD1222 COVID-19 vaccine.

The CDR3 nucleotides are TGTGCCAGCAGTTATGTCCAGGGGGACTACAATGAGCAGTTCTTC. Its translation is CASSYVQGDYNEQFF. The rearrangement uses TRBV6-6 and TRBJ2-1; 7 bases are shared with TRBD1. This CDR3 has 15 amino acids. V shed 3 bases and J 3 bases; nucleotides not matched to a gene: 5. Germline V gene data show CDR1 as MNHNY and CDR2 as SVGAGI (reference sequence).